The next 2 T cell receptor beta chains were all read from a single sample in a study of T cell repertoires in cytomegalovirus infection. TCRdb independently ran MiXCR on the reads; one entry per CDR3 protein. The sample yields some 400,000 distinct CDR3 sequences, about a third seen once. Sequencing input: PBMCs. These receptors all stem from a human donor in good health (CMV status not recorded). Some clones in this sample may be carry-over from other donors' samples.

This clonotype was detected many times. V usage is TRBV28 and J usage is TRBJ1-5; TRBD1 is a possible D gene (6 bases). The ends were cut back, 2 bases at V and 0 bases at J, with 17 bases in the middle. The CDR3 runs 18 residues. Germline values: CDR1 MDHEN, CDR2 SYDVKM. The CDR3 loop reads CASSLTGTGISSNQPQHF. The CDR3 bases are TGTGCCAGCAGTTTAACAGGCACAGGGATAAGTAGCAATCAGCCCCAGCATTTT.

The chain uses TRBV30 and TRBJ1-1, with D maybe TRBD1 (5 bases). The CDR3 contains 13 residues. CDR1 GTSNPN and CDR2 SVGIG come from the germline V gene (reference sequence). The germline V and J ends were trimmed by 2 bases and 2 bases, with 9 bases remaining between them. As DNA, the CDR3 is TGTGCCTGGAGTTTTGGGGGAAACACTGAAGCTTTCTTT. Translation: CAWSFGGNTEAFF.